This passage covers 17 T cell receptor beta chains from one sample sequenced in a study of beta chain features in type 1 diabetes. TCRB transcripts that were expressed got sequenced, as all of the isolated RNA had been reverse transcribed. Measured with immunoSEQ multiplex PCR; TCRdb has only the in-frame clones, and not every one. The data hold around 500,000 clones, with approximately 10% observed a single time. The sample taken for sequencing was naive CD4+ T cells from blood. The receptors were sampled from a woman aged 18-29 years in good health.

The genes are TRBV2 and TRBJ1-2; D gene unclear. This CDR3 region has 13 residues. The V end lost 4 bases, the J end lost 0 bases, and 6 bases lay between the germline ends. CDR1 SNHLY and CDR2 FYNNEI come from the germline V gene. The CDR3 is CASSALANYGYTF. In DNA, the CDR3 is TGTGCCAGCAGTGCGCTAGCTAACTATGGCTACACCTTC.

This clone was seen a handful of times. V usage is TRBV7-9 and J usage is TRBJ2-7, with D possibly being TRBD1 (5 bases). V lost 3 bases and J 3 bases, leaving 15 bases between the germline ends. The CDR3 spans 15 residues. Germline CDR1 reads SEHNR; CDR2 reads FQNEAQ (reference sequence). This CDR3 is CASSFQGSPNYEQYF. CDR3 coding DNA: TGTGCCAGCAGCTTCCAGGGTTCCCCTAACTACGAGCAGTACTTC.

This clone was found a few times. The chain couples TRBV29-1 to TRBJ2-5; D possibly corresponds to TRBD2 (6 bases). The CDR3 contains 12 residues. Germline lookup yields CDR1 SQVTM and CDR2 ANQGSEA. V lost 7 bases and J 5 bases, leaving 14 bases between the germline ends. CDR3 bases: TGCAGCGGTGATGGAGGGAGCGAGACCCAGTACTTC. Residues: CSGDGGSETQYF.

The genes are TRBV6-6 and TRBJ2-2; tentative D call: TRBD2 (7 bases). The CDR3 spans 15 residues. Between the trimmed V and J ends, which lost 5 bases and 4 bases, there was a span of 14 bases. Germline V lookup: CDR1 MNHNY, CDR2 SVGAGI (reference sequence). The chain's CDR3 is CASSKRDTFTGELFF. The CDR3 DNA follows: TGTGCCAGCAGTAAGCGGGACACCTTCACCGGGGAGCTGTTTTTT.

This clone was counted between two and nine times. Other DNA sequences in this sample translate to the same CDR3. The rearrangement uses TRBV7-2 and TRBJ2-6; D remains ambiguous. Germline V gives CDR1 SGHTA, CDR2 FQGNSA. The CDR3 contains 15 residues. Trimming took off 2 bases at V and 0 bases at J, with 5 bases between the two ends. This chain's CDR3 is CASSLRFSGANVLTF. CDR3 DNA sequence: TGTGCCAGCAGCTTAAGGTTCTCTGGGGCCAACGTCCTGACTTTC.

There are a few counts of this clone. The gene calls are TRBV5-4 and TRBJ2-3; 9 nucleotides line up with TRBD1. CDR3 length: 15 residues. CDR1 SGHNT and CDR2 YYREEE come from the germline V gene (reference sequence). V gave up 4 bases and J gave up 1 base; unmatched junction bases: 4. CDR3 in DNA: TGTGCCAGCAGCGGCCGGGACAGGGGCACAGATACGCAGTATTTT. Translation: CASSGRDRGTDTQYF.

J is TRBJ2-1 and V is TRBV2, with TRBD2 matching over 9 bases. Germline V gene sequence: CDR1 SNHLY, CDR2 FYNNEI. The CDR3 spans 13 residues. Losses at the gene ends were 6 bases for V and 7 bases for J; bases not matched to a gene: 4. CDR3: CASSAGGQNEQFF. The CDR3 DNA sequence: TGTGCCAGCAGCGCGGGAGGGCAGAATGAGCAGTTCTTC.

This chain connects TRBV4-1 to TRBJ2-5; D is uncertain. V was cut by 0 bases and J by 2 bases, with 4 bases left in between. This CDR3 region has 13 residues. Germline V gene data show CDR1 as MGHRA and CDR2 as YSYEKL. For the CDR3, the DNA is TGCGCCAGCAGCCAAGAGCCACAAGAGACCCAGTACTTC. Residues: CASSQEPQETQYF.

For the CDR3, the DNA is TGTGCCATCAGTGAACTGGGACAGTCCTACAATGAGCAGTTCTTC. Translating gives CAISELGQSYNEQFF. The chain carries TRBV10-3 and TRBJ2-1; 7 bases agree with TRBD1. The CDR3 consists of 15 residues. Germline values: CDR1 ENHRY, CDR2 SYGVKD. Germline trimming cut 3 bases from V and 1 base from J; bases unmatched to any gene: 3.

This clone was recorded a few times. J is TRBJ2-7 and V is TRBV19; D perhaps matches TRBD1 (5 bases). The CDR3 covers 14 residues. Germline V gene sequence: CDR1 LNHDA, CDR2 SQIVND (reference sequence). V lost 5 bases and J lost 2, with 13 bases in between. The CDR3 protein is CASSDSWPTYEQYV. The CDR3 nucleotides are TGTGCCAGTAGTGACAGCTGGCCTACCTACGAGCAGTACGTC.

The chain uses TRBV30 and TRBJ1-5; D perhaps matches TRBD1 (5 bases). The germline CDR1 and CDR2 sequences are GTSNPN and SVGIG (reference sequence). Trimming pared 2 bases from V and 6 bases from J, leaving 11 bases between. This CDR3 contains 13 residues. CDR3 amino acids: CAWSLGVGQPQHF. In DNA form, the CDR3 reads TGTGCCTGGAGTTTGGGGGTGGGTCAGCCCCAGCATTTT.

This sequence joins TRBV7-2 and TRBJ2-1; 9 nucleotides agree with TRBD2. The CDR3 runs to 15 residues. J gave up 7 bases and V 3 bases, and 7 bases lay outside the gene matches. CDR1 SGHTA and CDR2 FQGNSA come from the germline V gene. CDR3 loop: CASSLVVAGANEQFF. CDR3 nucleotide sequence: TGTGCCAGCAGCTTGGTGGTAGCGGGAGCGAATGAGCAGTTCTTC.

This clone showed up just a few times. The chain has TRBV27 and TRBJ2-1; 8 bases are a match to TRBD1. V was pared by 8 bases and J by 8 bases, with 8 bases of the junction left unmatched. Germline assignment: CDR1 MNHEY and CDR2 SMNVEV (reference sequence). The CDR3 is 13 amino acids. CDR3 loop: CASHGQGADEQFF. The CDR3 DNA follows: TGTGCCAGCCACGGACAGGGAGCGGATGAGCAGTTCTTC.

For this clone: The same CDR3 also results from other DNA sequences found in this sample. This chain joins TRBV5-1 and TRBJ2-5, with unresolved D. The CDR3 runs to 12 residues. Per the germline V gene, CDR1 is SGHRS and CDR2 is YFSETQ. The ends were cut back, 0 bases at V and 5 bases at J, with 5 bases in the middle. The CDR3: CASSLGRETQYF. CDR3 nucleotide sequence: TGCGCCAGCAGCTTGGGTCGCGAGACCCAGTACTTC.

The rearrangement joins TRBV7-9 to TRBJ2-5; weak D call: TRBD1 (5 bases). Germline V gives CDR1 SEHNR, CDR2 FQNEAQ (reference sequence). The CDR3 runs 16 residues. With 1 base removed from V and 7 bases from J, the gap between germline ends came to 19 bases. As DNA, the CDR3 is TGTGCCAGCAGCTTAGGAAAGGGGCAGCCGCTAGGGACCCAGTACTTC. This gives the protein CASSLGKGQPLGTQYF.

This clone came up a few times. The chain couples TRBV7-2 to TRBJ2-7, with TRBD1 matching over 7 bases. CDR3 length: 12 residues. Germline CDR1 reads SGHTA; CDR2 reads FQGNSA. The V and J ends lost 4 bases and 7 bases, in that order; junction bases with no gene match: 4. The chain's CDR3 is CASSYGRGEQYV. In DNA, the CDR3 is TGTGCCAGCAGCTACGGCAGGGGGGAGCAGTACGTC.

This clone has only a few counts. The chain employs TRBV5-1 and TRBJ2-7; D not certain. The V end was cut by 5 bases, the J end by 6 bases, with 9 bases between. Looked up from germline, CDR1 is SGHRS and CDR2 is YFSETQ. The CDR3 sequence is 11 residues long. CDR3 residues: CASSAGGEQYV. CDR3 DNA: TGCGCCAGCAGTGCAGGTGGCGAGCAGTACGTC.